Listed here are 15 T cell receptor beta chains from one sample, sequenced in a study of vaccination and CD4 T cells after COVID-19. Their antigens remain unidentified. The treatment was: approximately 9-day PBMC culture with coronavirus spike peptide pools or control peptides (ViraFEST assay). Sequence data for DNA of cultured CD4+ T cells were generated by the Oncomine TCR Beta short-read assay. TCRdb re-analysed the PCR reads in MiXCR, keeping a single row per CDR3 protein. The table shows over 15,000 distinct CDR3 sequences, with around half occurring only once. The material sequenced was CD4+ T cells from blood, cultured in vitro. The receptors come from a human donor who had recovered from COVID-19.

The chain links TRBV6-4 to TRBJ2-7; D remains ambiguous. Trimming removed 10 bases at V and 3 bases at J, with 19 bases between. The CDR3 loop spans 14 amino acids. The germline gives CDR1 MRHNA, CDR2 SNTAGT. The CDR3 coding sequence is TGTGCCATCCTATCTTCCCTACGACGCTACGAGCAGTACTTC. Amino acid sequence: CAILSSLRRYEQYF.

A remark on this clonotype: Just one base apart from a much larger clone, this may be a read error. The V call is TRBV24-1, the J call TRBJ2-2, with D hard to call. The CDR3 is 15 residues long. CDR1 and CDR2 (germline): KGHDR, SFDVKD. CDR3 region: CTTSDSAGRGGELFF. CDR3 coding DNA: TGTACCACCAGTGATTCGGCAGGTCGCGGCGGGGAGCTGTTTTTT.

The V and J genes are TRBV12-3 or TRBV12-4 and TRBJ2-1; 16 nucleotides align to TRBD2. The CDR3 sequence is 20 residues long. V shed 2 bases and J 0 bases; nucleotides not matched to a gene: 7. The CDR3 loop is CASSLSGTSGGAGSYNEQFF. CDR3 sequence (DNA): TGTGCCAGCAGTTTATCGGGGACTAGCGGGGGGGCCGGCTCCTACAATGAGCAGTTCTTC.

The CDR3 bases are TGTGCCAGCGAACGGAGCACAGATACGCAGTATTTT. It codes for CASERSTDTQYF. The rearrangement links TRBV2 to TRBJ2-3; no definite D call. Deletions cut 8 bases from V and 0 bases from J, with 6 bases between. The CDR3 is made up of 12 amino acids. Looked up from germline, CDR1 is SNHLY and CDR2 is FYNNEI.

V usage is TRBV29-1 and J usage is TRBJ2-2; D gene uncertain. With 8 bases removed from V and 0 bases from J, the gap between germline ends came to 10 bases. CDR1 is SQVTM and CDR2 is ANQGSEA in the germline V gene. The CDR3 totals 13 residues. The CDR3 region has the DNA TGCAGCTCGAACAGCGCGAACACCGGGGAGCTGTTTTTT. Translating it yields CSSNSANTGELFF.

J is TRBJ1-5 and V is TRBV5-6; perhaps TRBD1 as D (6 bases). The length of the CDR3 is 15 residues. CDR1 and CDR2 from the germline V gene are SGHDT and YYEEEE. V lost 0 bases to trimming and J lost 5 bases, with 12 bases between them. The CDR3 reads CASSLGPGAHQPQHF. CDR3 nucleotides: TGTGCCAGCAGCTTGGGTCCAGGGGCACATCAGCCCCAGCATTTT.

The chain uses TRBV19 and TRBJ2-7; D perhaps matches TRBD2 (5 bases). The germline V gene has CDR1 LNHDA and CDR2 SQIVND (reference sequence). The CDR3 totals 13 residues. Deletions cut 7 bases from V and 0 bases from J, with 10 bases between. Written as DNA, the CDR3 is TGTGCCAGTATGGGGAGAAACTCCTACGAGCAGTACTTC. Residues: CASMGRNSYEQYF.

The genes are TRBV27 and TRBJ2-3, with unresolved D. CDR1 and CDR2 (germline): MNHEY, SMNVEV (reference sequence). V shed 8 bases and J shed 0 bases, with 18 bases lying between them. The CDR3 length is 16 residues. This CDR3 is CASGKPGASSTDTQYF. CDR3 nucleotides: TGTGCCAGCGGTAAACCCGGTGCCTCTAGCACAGATACGCAGTATTTT.

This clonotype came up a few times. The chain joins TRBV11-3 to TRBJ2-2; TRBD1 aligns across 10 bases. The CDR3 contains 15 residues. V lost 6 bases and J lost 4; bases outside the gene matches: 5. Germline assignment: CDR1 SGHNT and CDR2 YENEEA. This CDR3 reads CASSWDRGATGELFF. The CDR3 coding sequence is TGTGCCAGCAGTTGGGACAGGGGAGCCACCGGGGAGCTGTTTTTT.

CDR3 DNA sequence: TGTGCCAGCAGCTTACCGGGACAGGGGGTCGACACCATATATTTT. This sequence encodes CASSLPGQGVDTIYF. The chain is built from TRBV6-2 or TRBV6-3 and TRBJ1-3; 11 positions agree with TRBD1. V was pared by 6 bases and J by 8 bases, with 9 bases of the junction left unmatched. The CDR3 length is 15 residues. Germline CDR1 MNHEY, CDR2 SVGEGT.

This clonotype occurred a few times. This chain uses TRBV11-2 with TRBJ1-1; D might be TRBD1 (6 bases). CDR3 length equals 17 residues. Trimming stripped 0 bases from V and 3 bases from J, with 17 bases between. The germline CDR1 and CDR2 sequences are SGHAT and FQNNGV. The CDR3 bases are TGTGCCAGCAGCTTAGAGGGGGGCAGAGACCTTTACACTGAAGCTTTCTTT. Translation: CASSLEGGRDLYTEAFF.

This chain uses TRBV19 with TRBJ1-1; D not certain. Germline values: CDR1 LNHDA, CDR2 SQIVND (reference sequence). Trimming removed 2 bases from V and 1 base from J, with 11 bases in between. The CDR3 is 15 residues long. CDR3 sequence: CASSIFRSGNTEAFF. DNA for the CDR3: TGTGCCAGTAGTATATTTCGTTCGGGGAACACTGAAGCTTTCTTT. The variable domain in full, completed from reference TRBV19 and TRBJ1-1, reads DGGITQSPKYLFRKEGQNVTLSCEQNLNHDAMYWYRQDPGQGLRLIYYSQIVNDFQKGDIAEGYSVSREKKESFPLTVTSAQKNPTAFYLCASSIFRSGNTEAFFGQGTRLTVV.

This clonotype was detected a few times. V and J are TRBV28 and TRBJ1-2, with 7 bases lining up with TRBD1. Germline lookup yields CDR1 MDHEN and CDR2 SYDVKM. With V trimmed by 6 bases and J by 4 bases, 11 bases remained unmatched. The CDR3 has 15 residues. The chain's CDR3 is CASSTQQTGTYGYTF. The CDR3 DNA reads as TGTGCCAGCAGCACACAACAGACAGGGACCTATGGCTACACCTTC.

The CDR3 sequence is CASRVTPTDGYTF. The CDR3 bases are TGTGCCAGCAGGGTAACGCCGACAGACGGCTACACCTTC. The chain couples TRBV6-2 or TRBV6-3 to TRBJ1-2; tentatively, D is TRBD1 (5 bases). The V gene's germline CDR1 is MNHEY and CDR2 SVGEGT. This CDR3 spans 13 amino acids. V was trimmed by 6 bases and J by 8 bases, leaving 16 bases between them.

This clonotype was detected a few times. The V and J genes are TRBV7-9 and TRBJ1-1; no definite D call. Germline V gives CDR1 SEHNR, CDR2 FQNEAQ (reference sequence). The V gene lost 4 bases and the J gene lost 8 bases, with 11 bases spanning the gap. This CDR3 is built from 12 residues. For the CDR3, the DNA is TGTGCCAGCAGCTATGACTATCTGGAAGCTTTCTTT. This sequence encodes CASSYDYLEAFF.